What follows is one TCR beta chain and its context. Its antigen remains undetermined. Base qualities are not provided; no much larger clone lies one nucleotide away. The germline V end is reduced by 1 base and the J end by 0 bases; junction bases left unmatched: 11. The CDR3, cysteine through phenylalanine, is 19 amino acids long. Only CDR3 DNA is held: 57 bases, read in frame from base 1. Via the germline V gene, CDR1 is SQVTM and CDR2 ANQGSEA. These data come from a study of CD8 T cells in Susac syndrome (dated by TCRdb to between 2018 and 2020). Background on the whole study: The study used repertoire sequencing to test whether antigen drove CD8+ T cell activation and differentiation in Susac syndrome. CD8+ T cell repertoire clonality was compared between around eleven healthy donors, some 14 Susac syndrome patients and roughly 15 multiple sclerosis patients. Broader findings and caveats from the paper: The number of individuals in the TCR sequencing and HLA analysis was recognized as being relatively small.

High-throughput TCR beta sequencing profiled peripheral blood CD8+ and CD4+ T cells from healthy donors, Susac syndrome patients and multiple sclerosis patients. The multiple sclerosis controls were treatment-naive patients whose relapsing-remitting disease, either stable or active, fulfilled the revised McDonald criteria. Bulk CD8+ and CD4+ T cells were purified by magnetic negative isolation, whereas CD8+ TEMRA cells were enriched by FACS. Blood was collected in EDTA tubes and processed within 24 hours, with PBMCs isolated through density gradient centrifugation. PBMCs intended for TCR sequencing were cryopreserved in liquid nitrogen and thawed later in a water bath at 37 degrees C. The sorted or isolated CD4+, CD8+ and CD8+ TEMRA cells reached a purity of at least 90%. RNA was extracted using the RNeasy kit, and about 0.45 to 1 ug of the RNA was reverse transcribed with random hexamers. The immunoSEQ multiplex PCR assay, covering 54 Vbeta and 13 Jbeta segments, was used to amplify TCR beta CDR3 regions. PCR amplification bias was corrected by using a synthetic template baseline for primer optimization and computational correction. On the study's bioinformatics: Reads were annotated to V, D and J genes per IMGT and analyzed with immunoSEQ Analyzer, keeping only productive sequences. Clonality was computed as one minus Shannon entropy normalized by log2 of the number of productive unique sequences. For each patient and control, public and private clones were evaluated among the 100 most prevalent clones. Susac-specific clones were defined as absent from healthy and MS cohorts, over a thousand published viral clones and other ImmuneACCESS disease sequences. TCRdb cleaned the public reads at Q25 with fastp, built clones with MiXCR and kept in-frame beta chains. Each record represents a unique CDR3 protein, reported with the most common genes and DNA among its rows. The V and J calls were not made by the authors but by TCRdb's processing. A total of around 270,000 distinct CDR3 sequences appear in this sample, approximately 85% of them only once. Together, the top ten hold roughly 0.21% of the sample.

This TCR was recovered from a human donor with multiple sclerosis. The chain uses TRBV29-1 and TRBJ2-1; TRBD2 lines up with 11 middle nucleotides. The sample was CD8+ T cells from PBMCs. The DNA sequence reads TGCAGCGTTGAAGGCCCGACTAGCGGGACGACCAGCTCCTACAATGAGCAGTTCTTC. This codes for CSVEGPTSGTTSSYNEQFF.